This TCR beta chain was recorded in a study of blood T cells in healthy people across ages. A sample-barcoded 5' primer and a J-beta primer mix were used in a second PCR of roughly 7 to 11 cycles. TCRdb re-analysed the 5' RACE reads in MiXCR, keeping a single row per CDR3 protein. This table holds some 1.6 million distinct CDR3 sequences, around 36% found once. As to this clonotype: At one end the junction does not follow the germline gene, possibly because of a read error.

CDR3 size: 15 residues. Germline V gene lookup returns CDR1 DFQATT and CDR2 SNEGSKA (reference sequence). The chain combines TRBV20-1 with TRBJ2-2; D may be TRBD2 (5 bases). The receptor comes from a woman under 40 in good health. The material sequenced was blood. The CDR3 is CSTRVRAVNTGELFF. The CDR3 DNA follows: TGCAGTACTAGAGTACGAGCGGTGAACACCGGGGAGCTGTTTTTT.